This is a list of T cell receptor beta chains from one sample in a study of CD8 T cells in Susac syndrome. TCRdb re-called the immunoSEQ multiplex PCR reads through MiXCR, storing one row per CDR3 protein. The data show approximately 170,000 distinct CDR3 sequences, around 90% seen once. The sample consisted of CD4+ T cells from PBMCs. The receptor source for this set is a human donor in good health. Both conserved end residues are trimmed from each CDR3. Fields, in order: V gene, clone size, CDR3 protein. Part of the rows lack a size; the others show once, few, many or a class for expanded clones.

>TRBV12-3/TRBV12-4|-
ASRLQNSEQY
>TRBV9|-
ASSVGPGGDTGELF
>TRBV5-1|-
ASSLGPTSGVSYEQY
>TRBV12-3/TRBV12-4|once
ASSLYPADAEAF
>TRBV29-1|-
SVGAGRSEQY
>TRBV7-2|-
ASSLWTSALGDIQY
>TRBV2|-
ASSEPNGVGEQF
>TRBV20-1|-
SVRVQGARGTQY
>TRBV30|-
AWSKQTNQPQH
>TRBV11-3|once
ASSLTGATEAF
>TRBV19|once
ATLGDPLNTEAF
>TRBV19|-
ASSMTETGANVLT
>TRBV7-8|once
ASSAGGKQF
>TRBV7-9|-
ASRPMTANTEAF
>TRBV11-2|-
ASSLGGLAKNIQY
>TRBV11-2|-
ASSLDPPSAGTTDTQY
>TRBV5-1|-
ASSSSTGTRNYGYT
>TRBV7-9|-
ASSGPFDAGSYEQY
>TRBV7-3|-
ASGMPDSNYGYT
>TRBV7-9|-
ASSSILARSYNEQF
>TRBV7-9|few
ASSLRGNTGELF
>TRBV18|-
ASSEDRGATEAF
>TRBV7-2|-
ASSFGPGSDQPQH
>TRBV7-2|-
ASSTRTGPRTEAF
>TRBV5-1|few
ASSVGPGVQY
>TRBV5-1|-
ASSWRGGGNTIY
>TRBV12-3/TRBV12-4|-
ASSLTGLGEKLF
>TRBV7-9|-
ASSMGGEQF
>TRBV5-6|-
ASRGGTGNNQPQH
>TRBV7-2|-
ASSPNRVTEAF
>TRBV3-1|-
ASSHRRNTRLAAYNEQF
>TRBV6-1|-
ASTRQIQETQY
>TRBV19|-
ASSPRSAGAYNEQF
>TRBV5-1|-
ASSFSRSGANVLT
>TRBV10-3|once
AISNDGATGELF
>TRBV6-6|-
ASSTTLRQKNEQF
>TRBV28|-
ASSSTGSNQPQH
>TRBV30|-
AWRRTADTQY
>TRBV29-1|-
SVEDQLVRTDTQY
>TRBV5-1|-
ASSLAQGRTGELF
>TRBV6-2/TRBV6-3|-
ASSYPGPTNEKLF
>TRBV6-2/TRBV6-3|-
ASSYSKGRSGNQPQH